Below, 22 T cell receptor beta chains from the same sample are listed, as sequenced in a study of vaccination effects on CD4 cells after COVID-19. Their cognate antigens are unknown. The culture ran for 9 to 11 days, and then CD4+ T cells were isolated. Subjects were given two BNT162b2 or mRNA-1273 vaccine doses. Sequencing used immunoSEQ multiplex PCR; TCRdb keeps in-frame clones, though not all of them. This table has around 66,000 clones, around two thirds appearing once. The material sequenced was CD4+ T cells from PBMCs cultured without peptide, taken after COVID-19 vaccination. The source of these receptors is a human donor who received a COVID-19 vaccine.

V usage is TRBV24-1 and J usage is TRBJ1-2; TRBD1 is a possible D gene (6 bases). This CDR3 comprises 17 residues. Trimming cost V 4 bases and J 4 bases, with 21 bases left between them. The V gene's germline CDR1 is KGHDR and CDR2 SFDVKD. The CDR3 loop reads CATSDSGGRKGVYGYTF. In DNA, the CDR3 is TGTGCCACCAGTGACTCCGGGGGGAGAAAGGGGGTCTATGGCTACACCTTC.

This clone has just a few counts. The genes are TRBV7-2 and TRBJ1-2; a weak D match, TRBD1 (6 bases). The CDR3 sequence is 15 residues long. CDR1 is SGHTA, CDR2 FQGNSA, per germline. Trimming stripped 2 bases from V and 8 bases from J, with 18 bases between. The CDR3: CASSLRAGEEGGYTF. For the CDR3, the DNA is TGTGCCAGCAGCTTAAGGGCAGGGGAGGAAGGAGGCTACACCTTC.

The chain couples TRBV6-5 to TRBJ1-6, with D uncertain. V was shortened by 6 bases and J by 12 bases, with 12 bases between the two germline ends. Germline V gene data show CDR1 as MNHEY and CDR2 as SVGAGI. There are 12 residues in the CDR3. CDR3 nucleotide sequence: TGTGCCAGCAGCTTTGGACGCCAACCCCTCCACTTT. This gives the protein CASSFGRQPLHF.

The chain couples TRBV4-1 to TRBJ1-6; D gene unclear. The CDR3 runs to 14 residues. Germline lookup yields CDR1 MGHRA and CDR2 YSYEKL. Trimming cost V 2 bases and J 6 bases, with 8 bases left between them. CDR3 coding DNA: TGCGCCAGCAGCCAACAACAGCTTAATTCACCCCTCCACTTT. Protein sequence: CASSQQQLNSPLHF.

V is TRBV10-2 and J is TRBJ2-7; D unresolved. The CDR3 totals 10 residues. V gave up 11 bases and J gave up 2 bases, with 7 bases separating them. CDR1 and CDR2 (germline): WSHSY, SAAADI. CDR3 in DNA: TGCGCCCGTTTTCCCTACGAGCAGTACGTC. Protein sequence: CARFPYEQYV.

This chain uses TRBV24-1 with TRBJ2-1; the match to TRBD2 covers 10 bases. Per germline, CDR1 KGHDR and CDR2 SFDVKD. With 5 bases clipped from V and 5 bases from J, the junction kept 5 bases outside the gene matches. The CDR3 has 15 residues. CDR3: CATSAWTSGNNEQFF. CDR3 sequence (DNA): TGTGCCACCAGTGCGTGGACTAGCGGAAACAATGAGCAGTTCTTC.

The V call is TRBV7-6, the J call TRBJ1-1, with no clear D. This CDR3 has 20 amino acids. V lost 1 base, J lost 0 bases, and 24 bases lay in between. Looked up from germline, CDR1 is SGHVS and CDR2 is FNYEAQ. CDR3 DNA sequence: TGTGCCAGCAGCTTAGTTTGCGGGTTGGGTAGATGCGGGATGAACACTGAAGCTTTCTTT. It specifies CASSLVCGLGRCGMNTEAFF.

J is TRBJ1-4 and V is TRBV6-5; D unresolved. CDR1 is MNHEY, CDR2 SVGAGI, per germline. CDR3 length: 14 amino acids. V was pared by 6 bases and J by 5 bases, with 13 bases between. The CDR3, as DNA: TGTGCCAGCAGAACTGGGTCCGCAAATGAAAAACTGTTTTTT. Translation gives CASRTGSANEKLFF.

The rearrangement uses TRBV18 and TRBJ2-7; 7 bases align to TRBD1. The junction had 5 bases not matched to a gene; V was cut back by 5 bases and J by 4 bases. Germline V gene sequence: CDR1 KGHSH, CDR2 LQKENI. This CDR3 contains 13 residues. The CDR3 DNA sequence: TGTGCCAGCTCAAAAGGGACAGAGTACGAGCAGTACGTC. Its protein product is CASSKGTEYEQYV.

The chain joins TRBV6-5 to TRBJ2-5; tentatively, D is TRBD1 (6 bases). The V gene's germline CDR1 is MNHEY and CDR2 SVGAGI. The CDR3 has 13 amino acids. Deletions cut 5 bases from V and 5 bases from J, with 12 bases between. CDR3 sequence reads: CASSTGFLETQYF. The CDR3, as DNA: TGTGCCAGCAGTACAGGGTTTTTGGAGACCCAGTACTTC.

The V and J genes are TRBV2 and TRBJ2-2; D is unclear. Trimming cost V 4 bases and J 2 bases, with 5 bases left between them. Germline V CDR1 and CDR2: SNHLY, FYNNEI. The CDR3 totals 13 residues. The CDR3 DNA follows: TGTGCCAGCAGTGTCAGCAACACCGGGGAGCTGTTTTTT. Its translation: CASSVSNTGELFF.

This clone has more than one count but fewer than ten. The CDR3 DNA follows: TGTGCCATCAGTGTTGGGGGTCAGGATGGCTACACCTTC. Its protein product is CAISVGGQDGYTF. This chain uses TRBV10-3 with TRBJ1-2; maybe TRBD1 (5 bases). V lost 4 bases, J lost 6 bases, and 12 bases lay in between. The CDR3 length is 13 residues. Germline values: CDR1 ENHRY, CDR2 SYGVKD.

In regard to this clone: This same CDR3 is encoded by further DNA sequences in the sample. This sequence joins TRBV4-1 and TRBJ2-5; no definite D call. The CDR3 runs to 13 residues. V was trimmed by 3 bases and J by 4 bases, leaving 9 bases between them. CDR1 and CDR2 (germline): MGHRA, YSYEKL. The CDR3, as DNA: TGCGCCAGCAGCCAGGCGTCCGGAGAGACCCAGTACTTC. Translating gives CASSQASGETQYF.

The rearrangement joins TRBV19 to TRBJ2-5, with D uncertain. Germline CDR1 reads LNHDA; CDR2 reads SQIVND (reference sequence). The CDR3 totals 12 residues. Trimming shortened V by 7 bases and J by 6 bases, and 12 bases separated the two germline ends. CDR3 amino acids: CASKDWEQTQYF. Written as DNA, the CDR3 is TGTGCCAGTAAGGATTGGGAACAGACCCAGTACTTC.

This chain connects TRBV7-2 to TRBJ1-1, with D possibly TRBD1 on 5 matching bases. CDR3 length: 15 amino acids. Germline loops: CDR1 SGHTA, CDR2 FQGNSA. The ends were cut back, 3 bases at V and 0 bases at J, with 11 bases in the middle. The CDR3 DNA reads as TGTGCCAGCAGCTTCCAGGGTGGTGTGAACACTGAAGCTTTCTTT. This codes for CASSFQGGVNTEAFF.

This chain joins TRBV5-4 and TRBJ2-1; the match to TRBD2 covers 10 bases. The ends lost 4 bases at V and 3 bases at J; junction bases unmatched: 7. Germline values: CDR1 SGHNT, CDR2 YYREEE (reference sequence). This CDR3 spans 16 amino acids. In nucleotides, the CDR3 is TGTGCCAGCAGCACCCCCGGGACTAGCGTCTACAATGAGCAGTTCTTC. Translation: CASSTPGTSVYNEQFF.

The V gene is TRBV5-1, the J gene TRBJ1-6, with unresolved D. With 0 bases removed from V and 7 bases from J, the gap between germline ends came to 11 bases. Germline V gene lookup returns CDR1 SGHRS and CDR2 YFSETQ. The CDR3 covers 15 residues. The CDR3 protein is CASSLVGVLNSPLHF. The DNA for the CDR3 is TGCGCCAGCAGCTTGGTAGGAGTGCTGAATTCACCCCTCCACTTT. The whole variable domain, remainder taken from reference TRBV5-1 and TRBJ1-6, is KAGVTQTPRYLIKTRGQQVTLSCSPISGHRSVSWYQQTPGQGLQFLFEYFSETQRNKGNFPGRFSGRQFSNSRSEMNVSTLELGDSALYLCASSLVGVLNSPLHFGNGTRLTVT.

The chain uses TRBV20-1 and TRBJ1-1; the D is unclear. V was pared by 3 bases and J by 5 bases, with 10 bases between. The CDR3 runs 12 residues. The germline CDR1 and CDR2 sequences are DFQATT and SNEGSKA (reference sequence). CDR3 sequence reads: CSASGPETEAFF. The CDR3 nucleotides are TGCAGTGCTAGTGGGCCGGAAACTGAAGCTTTCTTT.

The V gene is TRBV29-1, the J gene TRBJ2-3; 8 bases are shared with TRBD2. The CDR3 covers 13 residues. Germline CDR1 and CDR2: SQVTM and ANQGSEA. The junction had 2 bases not matched to a gene; V was cut back by 3 bases and J by 3 bases. The CDR3 nucleotides are TGCAGCGTTGAGGCTAGCGGGACAGATACGCAGTATTTT. Its protein is CSVEASGTDTQYF.

This clone was recorded once. The chain recombines TRBV7-2 with TRBJ2-1, with D unclear. This CDR3 comprises 14 residues. Germline V CDR1 and CDR2: SGHTA, FQGNSA. V was cut by 5 bases and J by 2 bases, with 10 bases left in between. DNA for the CDR3: TGTGCCAGCAGCCCAGGAGTGGCCTACAATGAGCAGTTCTTC. Translated, it gives CASSPGVAYNEQFF.

The CDR3: CASSNEGARLSDTQYF. CDR3 nucleotides: TGTGCCAGCAGCAACGAGGGGGCGCGATTGTCAGATACGCAGTATTTT. The chain uses TRBV7-9 and TRBJ2-3; 7 bases line up with TRBD1. V shed 5 bases and J 4 bases; nucleotides not matched to a gene: 12. Germline V gives CDR1 SEHNR, CDR2 FQNEAQ (reference sequence). The CDR3 runs 16 residues.

This clone appeared once. J is TRBJ2-7 and V is TRBV28; D is ambiguous. This CDR3 is 15 amino acids long. V lost 2 bases and J 0 bases, leaving 11 bases between the germline ends. Looked up from germline, CDR1 is MDHEN and CDR2 is SYDVKM. DNA for the CDR3: TGTGCCAGCAGTTTAGGCCCCCCCAGCTCCTACGAGCAGTACGTC. Translating it yields CASSLGPPSSYEQYV.